The sequence of this TCR beta chain was determined in a study of T cell responses to AZD1222 COVID-19 vaccine (dated by TCRdb to about 2021). As for the study more broadly: A total of approximately 250 trial participants underwent TCR sequencing, of whom around 210 had received two doses of AZD1222 and roughly 26 had received two doses of the MenACWY control vaccine. Trial participants were enrolled into age subgroups of 18-55, 56-69 and 70-plus years, which contained about 150, 27 and 61 TCR-sequenced participants, respectively. The research as a whole found: Conclusions about previously exposed vaccinees are limited because only a handful of AZD1222 recipients were SARS-CoV-2 seropositive at baseline. Reportedly, close to half of the unique spike-specific TCRs recognized epitopes lying outside the regions that are mutated in the B.1.351 and B.1.1.7 variants. CD4 TCRs associated with the vaccine covered the entire spike protein, and the dominant responses were in regions 160-218 and 743-854. Participants were mostly white British, with more females than males. The authors suggested clonal diversity may have been underestimated. The 56-69-year group was small, and its depth increase did not reach significance, likely because of low power. After two AZD1222 doses, spike-specific TCR breadth and depth were significantly higher than at day 0 and than in MenACWY recipients. Because no samples from the day 14 peak response were available, repertoires could be characterized only after the peak T cell response.

Sample time point, as interpreted from the label and publication: about 28 days (+/-7) after the second vaccine dose. AZD1222 recipients given second doses at about 4 weeks or at about 12 weeks were pooled, since spike-specific TCR depth and breadth were not found to differ between the two schedules. Vaccinee samples were obtained from the UK trials COV001 and COV002, which included a single-blind randomized controlled phase 2/3 trial of AZD1222 (ChAdOx1 nCoV-19) in healthy adults. For TCRbeta chain sequencing, PBMC samples from trial participants were taken at day 0 and at day 28 after the second dose. Turning to this clone: Its antigen is currently not known. No much larger clone is present one base from it, and per-base qualities are unavailable.

The CDR3 regions of human TCRbeta chains were analyzed by immunosequencing. Processing in the source paper ran as follows. TCRs in the repertoires were matched against a reference library of SARS-CoV-2-specific TCRs that had been generated with the MIRA antigen-specificity platform. Breadth was defined as the fraction of unique TCRs that were SARS-CoV-2-associated. Depth was defined as the fraction of total T cells that were SARS-CoV-2-associated. Using the MIRA data, each spike-specific TCR was assigned both to the spike region to which the TCR was reactive and to a CD4 or CD8 class. Log10-transformed breadth and depth values were compared by one-way ANOVA with Sidak's multiple comparisons tests. Not all clones reach the TCRdb copy of this immuneACCESS table, which keeps in-frame sequences only. Checked studies attribute under half of the gap to unresolved V genes and leave the rest unexplained. V and J calls and clone size come straight from that table; D and trimming were deduced from the DNA. The sample contains fewer than 100,000 clones, almost 90% of them found a single time. The ten biggest clones cover approximately 15% of the sample.

The sequence was collected from an adult who received the AZD1222 COVID-19 vaccine. The sample consisted of peripheral blood, taken 28 days after the second AZD1222 dose.

The sequence in DNA is TGCGCCAGCAGTGAGTCAACCGGGACACGGGTCTACGAGCAGTACTTC. It specifies CASSESTGTRVYEQYF. The V and J segments used are TRBV10-2 and TRBJ2-7; a tentative D match to TRBD1 spans 6 bases. The CDR3 sequence holds 16 residues, the cysteine and phenylalanine included. Of all the DNA, just the CDR3 is kept, 48 bases in frame from base 1. Based on the germline V gene, the CDR1 and CDR2 sequences are WSHSY and SAAADI. Trimming costs V 0 bases and J 3 bases, and their ends lie 15 bases apart.